Reported below is one T cell receptor beta chain. At least 6.5 million PBMCs were isolated per sample. This entry is derived from a study of blood T cells in healthy people across ages. With a J-beta primer mix and a sample-barcoded 5' primer, a second PCR ran about 7 to 11 cycles. TCRdb recomputed calls from the 5' RACE reads with MiXCR, one row per CDR3 protein. The table has about 400,000 distinct CDR3 sequences, 45% to 60% seen once. Germline V gene lookup returns CDR1 MDHEN and CDR2 SYDVKM. The V end was cut by 5 bases, the J end by 12 bases, with 26 bases between. The CDR3 is 15 residues long. The sequenced material came from blood. The V and J genes are TRBV28 and TRBJ2-7; D may match TRBD1 or TRBD2 (5 bases each). The sequence was collected from a man in his fifties or sixties in good health. CDR3 nucleotide sequence: TGTGCCAGCAGTCCCCCGACGTCTGGGTATGGGACCCGGTACTTC. Translating it yields CASSPPTSGYGTRYF.